The sample holds many counts of the clone carrying this T cell receptor (beta chain). Its antigen is unknown. The sample originates from a study of response to subunit inactivated influenza vaccine. In TCRdb, the RT-PCR reads were re-called with MiXCR into one record per CDR3 protein. The table records a few hundred thousand distinct CDR3 sequences, 21% of them present only once. Study conclusions and caveats: New T cells are recruited in small numbers by each seasonal influenza vaccination, according to the authors' suggestion.

Germline V gene data show CDR1 as MNHNS and CDR2 as SASEGT. V lost 7 bases and J lost 4; bases outside the gene matches: 12. This CDR3 is 15 amino acids long. This sequence originates from a man aged 50 to 69 who received an inactivated influenza vaccine. The sample was PBMCs from blood, taken approximately 22 months after vaccination. The chain recombines TRBV6-1 with TRBJ2-7; TRBD2 matches 8 bases. CDR3 amino acids: CASTQSGGRFYEQYF. CDR3 bases: TGTGCCAGCACTCAGAGCGGGGGTCGATTTTACGAGCAGTACTTC.